This T cell receptor beta chain comes out of a study of blood T cell repertoires in COVID-19. This clone was seen only once. With V trimmed by 5 bases and J by 2 bases, 10 bases remained unmatched. CDR1 and CDR2 (germline): MNHEY, SMNVEV (reference sequence). This CDR3 has 16 amino acids. Profiled with immunoSEQ multiplex PCR; TCRdb holds only in-frame clones, not every one. The sample has around 230,000 clones; 85% are singletons. The chain links TRBV27 to TRBJ2-3; 7 bases map to TRBD2. The specimen was peripheral blood. The origin of this receptor is a man between 45 and 60 years old with COVID-19, enrolled during active disease. The CDR3 loop is CASSRAGTGLTDTQYF. DNA of the CDR3: TGTGCCAGCAGTAGAGCGGGGACCGGACTCACAGATACGCAGTATTTT.